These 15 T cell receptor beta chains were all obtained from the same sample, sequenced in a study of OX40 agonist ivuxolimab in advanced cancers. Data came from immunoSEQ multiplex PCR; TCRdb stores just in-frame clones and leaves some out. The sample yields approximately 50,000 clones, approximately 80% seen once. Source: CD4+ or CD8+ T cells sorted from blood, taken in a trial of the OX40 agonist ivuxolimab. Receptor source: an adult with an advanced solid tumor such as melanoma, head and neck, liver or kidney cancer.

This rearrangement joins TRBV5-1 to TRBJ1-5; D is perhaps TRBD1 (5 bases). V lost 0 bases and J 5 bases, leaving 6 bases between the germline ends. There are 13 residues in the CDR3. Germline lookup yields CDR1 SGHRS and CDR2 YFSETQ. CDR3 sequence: CASSLGGDQPQHF. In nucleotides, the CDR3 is TGCGCCAGCAGCTTGGGGGGGGATCAGCCCCAGCATTTT.

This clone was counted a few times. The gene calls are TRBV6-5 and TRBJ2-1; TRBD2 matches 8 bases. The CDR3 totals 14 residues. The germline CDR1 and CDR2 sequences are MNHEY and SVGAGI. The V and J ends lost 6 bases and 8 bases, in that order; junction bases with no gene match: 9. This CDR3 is CASRENSGDDEQFF. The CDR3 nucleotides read TGTGCCAGCAGAGAAAATAGCGGGGACGATGAGCAGTTCTTC.

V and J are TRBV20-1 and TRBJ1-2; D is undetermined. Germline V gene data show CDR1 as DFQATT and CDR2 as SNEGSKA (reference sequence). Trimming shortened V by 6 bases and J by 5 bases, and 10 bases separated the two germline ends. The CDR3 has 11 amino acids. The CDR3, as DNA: TGCAGTGCCCAGAAGGTATATGGCTACACCTTC. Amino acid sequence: CSAQKVYGYTF.

CDR3 sequence: CASSGSGRGLNTEAFF. The CDR3 DNA reads TGTGCCAGCAGCGGGTCTGGCAGGGGGCTTAACACTGAAGCTTTCTTT. The chain joins TRBV7-9 to TRBJ1-1, with 8 bases matching TRBD1. The CDR3 sequence is 16 residues long. V trimming: 5 bases; J trimming: 2 bases; junction bases outside the gene matches: 10. Germline V lookup: CDR1 SEHNR, CDR2 FQNEAQ (reference sequence).

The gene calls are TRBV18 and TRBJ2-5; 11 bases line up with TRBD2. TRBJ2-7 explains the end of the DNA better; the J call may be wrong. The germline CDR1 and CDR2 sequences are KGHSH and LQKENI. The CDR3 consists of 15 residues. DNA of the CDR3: TGTGCCAGCTCACAGGGACTAGCGGACCAATACGAGCAGTACTTC. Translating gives CASSQGLADQYEQYF.

DNA of the CDR3: TGTGCCAGCAGCTTAGGGGGGGGCAATGAGCAGTTCTTC. Amino acid sequence: CASSLGGGNEQFF. The chain recombines TRBV7-7 with TRBJ2-1; 7 bases match TRBD2. CDR1 SSHAT and CDR2 FNYEAQ come from the germline V gene (reference sequence). After removal of 1 base from V and 6 bases from J, the junction contained 0 bases not matched to a gene. The CDR3 is made up of 13 amino acids.

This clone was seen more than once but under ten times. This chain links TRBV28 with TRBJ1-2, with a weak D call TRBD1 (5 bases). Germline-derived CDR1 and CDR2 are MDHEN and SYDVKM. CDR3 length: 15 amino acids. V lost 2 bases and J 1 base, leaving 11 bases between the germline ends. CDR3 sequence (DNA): TGTGCCAGCAGTTTACCCAACGACAGTAACTATGGCTACACCTTC. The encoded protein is CASSLPNDSNYGYTF.

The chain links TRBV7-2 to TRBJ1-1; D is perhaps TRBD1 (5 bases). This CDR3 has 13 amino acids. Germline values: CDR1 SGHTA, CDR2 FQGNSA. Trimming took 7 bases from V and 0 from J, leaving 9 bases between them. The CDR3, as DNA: TGTGCCAGCACCCGACAGATGAACACTGAAGCTTTCTTT. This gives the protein CASTRQMNTEAFF.

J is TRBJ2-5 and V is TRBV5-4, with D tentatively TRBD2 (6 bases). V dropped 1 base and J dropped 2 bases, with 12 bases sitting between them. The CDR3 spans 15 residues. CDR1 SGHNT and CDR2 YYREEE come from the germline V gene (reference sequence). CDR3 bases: TGTGCCAGCAGCTTGTCCAGCGGGCTTCAAGAGACCCAGTACTTC. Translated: CASSLSSGLQETQYF.

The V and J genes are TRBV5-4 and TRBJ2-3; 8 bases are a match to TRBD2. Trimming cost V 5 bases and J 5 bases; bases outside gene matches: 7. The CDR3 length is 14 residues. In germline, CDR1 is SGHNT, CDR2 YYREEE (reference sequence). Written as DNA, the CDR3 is TGTGCCAGCAGTTTCCCGGGGGGGCAAGATACGCAGTATTTT. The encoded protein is CASSFPGGQDTQYF.

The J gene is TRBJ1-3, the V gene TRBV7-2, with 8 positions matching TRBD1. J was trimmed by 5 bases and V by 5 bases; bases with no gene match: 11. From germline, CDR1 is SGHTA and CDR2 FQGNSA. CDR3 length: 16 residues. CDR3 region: CASSATTGESRNTIYF. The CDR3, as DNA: TGTGCCAGCAGCGCCACGACAGGGGAGAGTCGAAACACCATATATTTT.

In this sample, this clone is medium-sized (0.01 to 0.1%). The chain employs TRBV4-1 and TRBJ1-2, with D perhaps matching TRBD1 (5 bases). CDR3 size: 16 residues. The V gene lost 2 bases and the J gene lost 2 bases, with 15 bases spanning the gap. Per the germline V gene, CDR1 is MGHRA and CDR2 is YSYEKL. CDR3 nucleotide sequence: TGCGCCAGCAGCCAAAGAGGTGGCAGGGCGAACTATGGCTACACCTTC. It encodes CASSQRGGRANYGYTF.

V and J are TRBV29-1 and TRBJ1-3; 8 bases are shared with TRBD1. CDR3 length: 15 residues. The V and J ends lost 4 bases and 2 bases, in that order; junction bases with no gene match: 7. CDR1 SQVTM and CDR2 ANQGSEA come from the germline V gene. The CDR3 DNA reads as TGCAGCGTTGGAAGGACAGGGATCACTGGAAACACCATATATTTT. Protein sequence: CSVGRTGITGNTIYF.

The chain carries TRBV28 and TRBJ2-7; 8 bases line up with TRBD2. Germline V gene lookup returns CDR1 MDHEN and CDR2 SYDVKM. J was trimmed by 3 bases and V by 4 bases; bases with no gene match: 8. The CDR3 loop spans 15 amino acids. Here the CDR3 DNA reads TGTGCCAGCAGTTCCTACGGGACTAGTAACTACGAGCAGTACTTC. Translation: CASSSYGTSNYEQYF. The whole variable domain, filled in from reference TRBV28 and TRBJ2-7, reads DVKVTQSSRYLVKRTGEKVFLECVQDMDHENMFWYRQDPGLGLRLIYFSYDVKMKEKGDIPEGYSVSREKKERFSLILESASTNQTSMYLCASSSYGTSNYEQYFGPGTRLTVT.

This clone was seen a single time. The CDR3, as DNA: TGTGCCAGCACCAAAGGGGCGGCAGCCGATCAGCCCCAGCATTTT. Translating gives CASTKGAAADQPQHF. The rearrangement links TRBV5-8 to TRBJ1-5, with D possibly TRBD1 on 5 matching bases. The ends were cut back, 6 bases at V and 5 bases at J, with 18 bases in the middle. The length of the CDR3 is 15 residues. Germline CDR1 SGHTS, CDR2 YDEGEE.